These 31 T cell receptor beta chains were all obtained from the same sample, sequenced in a study of a mutant IDH1 vaccine in newly diagnosed glioma. The time point here: week 11, during vaccination. The investigators gave 300 ug of mutant IDH1 20-mer peptide in each vaccine dose, together with topical imiquimod. Clones were sequenced by immunoSEQ multiplex PCR, and TCRdb holds only the in-frame ones, with some missing. The sample holds about 32,000 clones, 60% to 80% seen once. Their antigens are not known. The specimen was PBMCs, collected from a glioma patient whose treatment included an IDH1 peptide vaccine. These receptor sequences come from a man between 25 and 39 years old with glioma.

The table lists this clone with a count of one. The chain employs TRBV28 and TRBJ2-4; D is perhaps TRBD2 (6 bases). The germline V and J ends were trimmed by 5 bases and 3 bases, with 8 bases remaining between them. This CDR3 is 13 amino acids long. From germline, CDR1 is MDHEN and CDR2 SYDVKM. CDR3 amino acids: CASSRGGKNIQYF. The CDR3 DNA reads TGTGCCAGCAGTCGGGGAGGCAAAAACATTCAGTACTTC.

For the CDR3, the DNA is TGTGCCAGTACCAGGGAAGGAAACACCGGGGAGCTGTTTTTT. Amino acids: CASTREGNTGELFF. The genes are TRBV19 and TRBJ2-2; D might be TRBD1 (5 bases). This CDR3 contains 14 residues. Trimming shortened V by 7 bases and J by 2 bases, and 11 bases separated the two germline ends. The germline V gene has CDR1 LNHDA and CDR2 SQIVND (reference sequence).

The CDR3 spells CASSQSIVNEQFF. CDR3 coding DNA: TGCGCCAGCAGCCAATCCATAGTCAATGAGCAGTTCTTC. The rearrangement joins TRBV4-3 to TRBJ2-1; D remains unclear. CDR1 and CDR2 from the germline V gene are LGHNA and YSLEER. The CDR3 runs 13 residues. V was cut by 2 bases and J by 6 bases, with 8 bases left in between.

The chain has TRBV6-1 and TRBJ2-5; 12 positions match TRBD2. CDR3 length: 15 residues. V shed 4 bases, J shed 2 bases, and the junction held 2 bases outside the gene matches. Germline values: CDR1 MNHNS, CDR2 SASEGT. The CDR3 here is CASSGLAGGQETQYF. The CDR3 nucleotides read TGTGCCAGCAGTGGGCTAGCGGGGGGGCAAGAGACCCAGTACTTC.

The chain couples TRBV5-4 to TRBJ1-4; D possibly corresponds to TRBD1 (6 bases). The germline V and J ends were trimmed by 4 bases and 5 bases, with 12 bases remaining between them. The CDR3 loop spans 14 amino acids. Germline V gene lookup returns CDR1 SGHNT and CDR2 YYREEE (reference sequence). CDR3 coding DNA: TGTGCCAGCAGCACGACAGGAGGGAATGAAAAACTGTTTTTT. Its translation: CASSTTGGNEKLFF.

The V and J genes are TRBV5-6 and TRBJ2-3; D gene ambiguous. The CDR3 extends over 18 amino acids. V lost 4 bases, J lost 0 bases, and 21 bases lay in between. CDR1 SGHDT and CDR2 YYEEEE come from the germline V gene. The CDR3 DNA sequence: TGTGCCAGCAGCCTGGGCAGTTCACAACTCCGTAGCACAGATACGCAGTATTTT. Amino acids: CASSLGSSQLRSTDTQYF.

This rearrangement joins TRBV9 to TRBJ2-5, with 13 bases aligning to TRBD2. The CDR3 spans 15 residues. CDR1 and CDR2 from the germline V gene are SGDLS and YYNGEE. Trimming took 0 bases from V and 5 from J; bases not matched to a gene: 1. The CDR3 DNA sequence: TGTGCCAGCAGCGTAGAGACTAGCGGGGGGGAGACCCAGTACTTC. Its translation: CASSVETSGGETQYF.

This clone came up once. This chain connects TRBV27 to TRBJ1-1; 7 bases map to TRBD1. CDR1 and CDR2 (germline): MNHEY, SMNVEV (reference sequence). CDR3 length: 15 amino acids. V dropped 2 bases and J dropped 10; count of bases not matched to a gene: 13. The CDR3 DNA follows: TGTGCCAGCAGTTTAGGTGGGGCAGGGGGAAAGGTAGCTTTCTTT. This gives the protein CASSLGGAGGKVAFF.

The chain carries TRBV4-2 and TRBJ2-2, with TRBD2 identical over 12 bases. Germline-derived CDR1 and CDR2 are LGHNA and YNFKEQ. This CDR3 is 15 amino acids long. Trimming took 2 bases from V and 7 from J; bases not matched to a gene: 2. The CDR3 sequence: CASSQLAGGDGELFF. CDR3 DNA: TGTGCCAGCAGCCAACTAGCGGGAGGGGACGGGGAGCTGTTTTTT.

The V call is TRBV4-3, the J call TRBJ1-6; D remains ambiguous. Germline assignment: CDR1 LGHNA and CDR2 YSLEER. The V and J ends lost 0 bases and 7 bases respectively, with 4 bases between them. The CDR3 totals 13 residues. CDR3 sequence: CASSQDWNSPLHF. CDR3 bases: TGCGCCAGCAGCCAAGATTGGAATTCACCCCTCCACTTT.

V gene TRBV30 combines with J gene TRBJ2-1; D unclear. This CDR3 comprises 12 residues. Trimming pared 0 bases from V and 4 bases from J, leaving 4 bases between. Germline loops: CDR1 GTSNPN, CDR2 SVGIG (reference sequence). The CDR3: CAWSVVYNEQFF. The CDR3, as DNA: TGTGCCTGGAGTGTAGTTTACAATGAGCAGTTCTTC.

The chain uses TRBV5-1 and TRBJ2-7, with D maybe TRBD2 (7 bases). Germline V lookup: CDR1 SGHRS, CDR2 YFSETQ. Trimming took 2 bases from V and 6 from J, leaving 15 bases between them. This CDR3 region has 14 residues. The CDR3 sequence is CASSLRAGQLEQYF. The CDR3 DNA reads as TGCGCCAGCAGCTTAAGAGCGGGACAACTCGAGCAGTACTTC.

The rearrangement uses TRBV5-6 and TRBJ1-5, with a possible D match to TRBD1 (5 bases). Looked up from germline, CDR1 is SGHDT and CDR2 is YYEEEE. V lost 4 bases to trimming and J lost 0 bases, with 8 bases between them. This CDR3 is 14 amino acids long. The CDR3 spells CASSPQGSNQPQHF. CDR3 in DNA: TGTGCCAGCAGCCCCCAGGGTAGCAATCAGCCCCAGCATTTT.

V is TRBV11-3 and J is TRBJ1-1, with 7 bases that match TRBD1. V shed 8 bases and J 9 bases; nucleotides not matched to a gene: 3. This CDR3 region has 10 residues. Germline CDR1 reads SGHNT; CDR2 reads YENEEA. The CDR3 nucleotides read TGTGCCAGCGTGACAGGGAAAGCTTTCTTT. Its protein is CASVTGKAFF.

This CDR3 reads CASSLVGSVYEQYF. CDR3 in DNA: TGCGCCAGCAGCTTGGTCGGGAGTGTCTACGAGCAGTACTTC. V usage is TRBV5-1 and J usage is TRBJ2-7; a weak D match, TRBD2 (6 bases). The CDR3 spans 14 residues. V lost 0 bases to trimming and J lost 3 bases, with 10 bases between them. CDR1 SGHRS and CDR2 YFSETQ come from the germline V gene.

The chain uses TRBV29-1 and TRBJ2-1, with D unclear. The CDR3 length is 10 residues. Germline V gene lookup returns CDR1 SQVTM and CDR2 ANQGSEA. V lost 6 bases to trimming and J lost 4 bases, with 4 bases between them. The CDR3 protein is CSVDYNEQFF. Here the CDR3 DNA reads TGCAGCGTGGATTACAATGAGCAGTTCTTC.

V gene TRBV30 combines with J gene TRBJ2-3, with 10 bases identical to TRBD2. V was clipped by 3 bases and J by 3 bases; unmatched bases: 6. CDR1 and CDR2 from the germline V gene are GTSNPN and SVGIG (reference sequence). The CDR3 consists of 15 residues. Written as DNA, the CDR3 is TGTGCCTGGAGAGGACTAGCGGTCCTTACAGATACGCAGTATTTT. It translates to CAWRGLAVLTDTQYF.

This rearrangement joins TRBV7-2 to TRBJ2-1; a possible D gene is TRBD2 (6 bases). Trimming took off 5 bases at V and 0 bases at J, with 17 bases between the two ends. Germline CDR1 SGHTA, CDR2 FQGNSA. There are 17 residues in the CDR3. In DNA, the CDR3 is TGTGCCAGCAGCATTAGCAAACGGGACTTCTCCTACAATGAGCAGTTCTTC. As protein: CASSISKRDFSYNEQFF.

The CDR3 sequence: CAWTGENNSPLHF. In DNA, the CDR3 is TGTGCCTGGACAGGGGAAAATAATTCACCCCTCCACTTT. This chain links TRBV30 with TRBJ1-6; possible D gene TRBD1, 6 bases. The V gene's germline CDR1 is GTSNPN and CDR2 SVGIG (reference sequence). V was pared by 4 bases and J by 5 bases, with 9 bases between. The CDR3 is made up of 13 amino acids.

This rearrangement joins TRBV2 to TRBJ2-5, with TRBD1 matching 9 bases. This CDR3 region has 15 residues. Trimming at V came to 8 bases and at J to 1 base, leaving 8 bases not matched to a gene. Germline-derived CDR1 and CDR2 are SNHLY and FYNNEI. CDR3 nucleotide sequence: TGTGCCAGCCTTTACAGGGGGCAATCCCAAGAGACCCAGTACTTC. Its translation is CASLYRGQSQETQYF.

This clone was seen a handful of times. This chain uses TRBV9 with TRBJ1-1; 7 bases match TRBD1. The CDR3 runs 16 residues. Germline CDR1 is SGDLS and CDR2 is YYNGEE. J was trimmed by 1 base and V by 4 bases; bases with no gene match: 10. CDR3 region: CASSQTGRTGNTEAFF. CDR3 nucleotides: TGTGCCAGCAGCCAGACAGGGAGGACTGGGAACACTGAAGCTTTCTTT.

This chain connects TRBV25-1 to TRBJ2-2; D not resolved. The germline V gene has CDR1 MGHDK and CDR2 SYGVNS. Trimming cost V 2 bases and J 4 bases, with 8 bases left between them. There are 14 residues in the CDR3. In DNA, the CDR3 is TGTGCCAGCAGTGAAACCCCCCCCACCGGGGAGCTGTTTTTT. Encoded protein: CASSETPPTGELFF.

This clone has a single count. This chain uses TRBV9 with TRBJ1-5; perhaps TRBD1 as D (5 bases). With 8 bases removed from V and 6 bases from J, the gap between germline ends came to 18 bases. This CDR3 is built from 14 residues. Germline-derived CDR1 and CDR2 are SGDLS and YYNGEE. The CDR3 DNA reads TGTGCCAGTTCCCTCACCGGGGGAGGTCAGCCCCAGCATTTT. It encodes CASSLTGGGQPQHF.

V is TRBV5-6 and J is TRBJ2-5; TRBD1 matches 9 bases. Germline CDR1 is SGHDT and CDR2 is YYEEEE. There are 15 residues in the CDR3. The J segment lost 5 bases and the V segment lost 5 bases, leaving 10 bases of the junction unmatched. The CDR3 DNA follows: TGTGCCAGCAGTTCGGACGGGACAGGGAAGGAGACCCAGTACTTC. Amino acid sequence: CASSSDGTGKETQYF.

V gene TRBV7-8 combines with J gene TRBJ2-6; D gene uncertain. The germline V gene encodes CDR1 SGHVS and CDR2 FQNEAQ. The V and J ends lost 0 bases and 4 bases respectively, with 4 bases between them. This CDR3 has 14 amino acids. CDR3 sequence reads: CASSLAWGANVLTF. DNA for the CDR3: TGTGCCAGCAGCTTAGCATGGGGGGCCAACGTCCTGACTTTC. Based on the CDR3 plus reference TRBV7-8 and TRBJ2-6, the full variable domain is GAGVSQSPRYKVAKRGQDVALRCDPISGHVSLFWYQQALGQGPEFLTYFQNEAQLDKSGLPSDRFFAERPEGSVSTLKIQRTQQEDSAVYLCASSLAWGANVLTFGAGSRLTVL.

The V gene is TRBV5-4, the J gene TRBJ2-7; TRBD2 matches 8 bases. V lost 5 bases, J lost 3 bases, and 10 bases stayed unmatched. The CDR3 is made up of 15 amino acids. Germline V gene lookup returns CDR1 SGHNT and CDR2 YYREEE (reference sequence). CDR3 nucleotides: TGTGCCAGCAGTTTTAGCGGGGCGTTCAACTACGAGCAGTACTTC. It specifies CASSFSGAFNYEQYF.

This clone was detected only once. This rearrangement joins TRBV5-1 to TRBJ2-7; D unresolved. V lost 0 bases and J 4 bases, leaving 14 bases between the germline ends. CDR3 length: 15 residues. CDR1 and CDR2 (germline): SGHRS, YFSETQ. CDR3: CASSLGATNMYEQYF. The CDR3 DNA reads as TGCGCCAGCAGCTTGGGAGCGACAAACATGTACGAGCAGTACTTC.

The rearrangement links TRBV30 to TRBJ2-3; 9 nucleotides agree with TRBD2. The CDR3 covers 14 residues. V gave up 7 bases and J gave up 3 bases; unmatched junction bases: 8. CDR1 and CDR2 (germline): GTSNPN, SVGIG (reference sequence). In nucleotides, the CDR3 is TGTGCCTCCTCATTAGCGGGGGAAACAGATACGCAGTATTTT. Translating it yields CASSLAGETDTQYF.

The chain couples TRBV19 to TRBJ1-1; possible D gene TRBD1, 5 bases. Between the trimmed V and J ends, which lost 6 bases and 4 bases, there was a span of 15 bases. Germline CDR1 LNHDA, CDR2 SQIVND (reference sequence). This CDR3 has 14 residues. The DNA for the CDR3 is TGTGCCAGTAGGGTAAGGGGAGGGATCACTGAAGCTTTCTTT. Protein product: CASRVRGGITEAFF.

The V and J genes are TRBV6-6 and TRBJ1-3, with 8 bases aligning to TRBD1. Germline CDR1 and CDR2: MNHNY and SVGAGI (reference sequence). This CDR3 region has 15 residues. V lost 6 bases to trimming and J lost 4 bases; unmatched junction nucleotides: 8. DNA of the CDR3: TGTGCCAGCAGCATGGACAGGGAAACAGGAAACACCATATATTTT. Translated: CASSMDRETGNTIYF.

The rearrangement links TRBV19 to TRBJ1-5, with 8 bases matching TRBD1. J lost 2 bases, V lost 5 bases, and 5 bases had no gene match. Germline V gene data show CDR1 as LNHDA and CDR2 as SQIVND (reference sequence). This CDR3 has 15 residues. The CDR3 is CASSPGQDGNQPQHF. The CDR3 DNA is TGTGCCAGTAGTCCGGGACAGGATGGCAATCAGCCCCAGCATTTT.